Listed here is a single T cell receptor beta chain. This sample was taken from a study of blood T cell repertoires in COVID-19. Clones were sequenced by immunoSEQ multiplex PCR, and TCRdb holds only the in-frame ones, with some missing. The sample lists around 30,000 clones, approximately 83% occurring once. The source of this sequence is an elderly woman with active or convalescent COVID-19. Source material: peripheral blood.

The CDR3 loop is CASSFAGAEETQYF. The CDR3 DNA sequence: TGCGCCAGCAGCTTTGCAGGGGCCGAAGAGACCCAGTACTTC. This chain joins TRBV5-1 and TRBJ2-5; the D gene is possibly TRBD1 (6 bases). Trimming left V 2 bases short and J 3 bases short, with 11 bases between. The CDR3 loop spans 14 amino acids. From germline, CDR1 is SGHRS and CDR2 YFSETQ.